The present entry profiles one T cell receptor beta chain with its context. Its antigen is unknown. PCR primers comprised 60 Vbeta and 13 Jbeta primers. Here immunoSEQ multiplex PCR was the method, and the copy in TCRdb shows in-frame clones only, minus some. Of roughly 170,000 clones listed, roughly 78% were seen once; the top ten hold 13%. These data belong to a study of cytomegalovirus exposure and HLA in healthy donors. Study results and limitations: Association of a missense DCLRE1C variant with TCR beta V- and J-gene trimming was reported in a later analysis. Listed as cytomegalovirus-associated were over 150 TCR beta chains.

V lost 5 bases and J lost 2, with 6 bases in between. The CDR3 has 12 residues. CDR1 and CDR2 (germline): MNHEY, SVGAGI. The genes are TRBV6-5 and TRBJ1-1; D gene unclear. Material: PBMCs. The clonotype was recovered from a woman aged 45-59 years in good health and CMV-seropositive. CDR3 amino acids: CASSRTNTEAFF. For the CDR3, the DNA is TGTGCCAGCAGTCGGACTAACACTGAAGCTTTCTTT.